The 10 T cell receptor beta chains in this list originate from one sample, sequenced in a study of shared clonotypes between healthy human individuals. Produced via immunoSEQ multiplex PCR; TCRdb's table is partial and in-frame only. This sample has over a million clones, with approximately 78% found just once. Sequencing was performed on memory CD4+ T cells from PBMCs. Regarding subset: CD45RA-negative fraction. The receptors come from a man in his late teens or twenties in good health. Some clones in this sample may be carry-over from other donors' samples.

The chain recombines TRBV28 with TRBJ2-3; D might be TRBD2 (7 bases). CDR3 size: 12 residues. Looked up from germline, CDR1 is MDHEN and CDR2 is SYDVKM. The CDR3 region has the DNA TGTGCGGGGGGGGGCGCATCAGATACGCAGTATTTT. Its translation: CAGGGASDTQYF.

The chain is built from TRBV23-1 and TRBJ2-7; possibly TRBD1 or TRBD2 for D (5 bases each). TRBV23-1 is sorted into the ORF group, with uncertain function. The ends were cut back, 4 bases at V and 2 bases at J, with 15 bases in the middle. CDR3 length: 15 amino acids. Written as DNA, the CDR3 is TGCGCCAGCAGTCCGAGGGGTGAGAGGCCCTACGAGCAGTACTTC. This sequence encodes CASSPRGERPYEQYF.

The genes are TRBV7-2 and TRBJ2-7; 11 nucleotides line up with TRBD2. Germline values: CDR1 SGHTA, CDR2 FQGNSA. The CDR3 has 15 amino acids. Trimming cost V 1 base and J 3 bases; bases outside gene matches: 2. CDR3 loop: CASSLGLAGYYEQYF. The CDR3 DNA is TGTGCCAGCAGCTTAGGACTAGCGGGGTACTACGAGCAGTACTTC.

This clone was recorded a few times. The chain combines TRBV10-3 with TRBJ1-2; D gene ambiguous. Germline V gene data show CDR1 as ENHRY and CDR2 as SYGVKD. V was pared by 1 base and J by 8 bases, with 14 bases between. The CDR3 spans 14 residues. DNA of the CDR3: TGTGCCATCAGTGAGTACGAAGTAACCCCAGGCTACACCTTC. Amino acids: CAISEYEVTPGYTF.

The rearrangement links TRBV6-1 to TRBJ2-7, with 9 bases matching TRBD2. The CDR3 loop spans 14 amino acids. The germline V gene has CDR1 MNHNS and CDR2 SASEGT. Trimming at V came to 5 bases and at J to 6 bases, leaving 8 bases not matched to a gene. CDR3 loop: CASSRISGRTEQYF. In DNA form, the CDR3 reads TGTGCCAGCAGTAGGATTAGCGGGAGAACCGAGCAGTACTTC.

Points on this clone: Other DNA sequences in this sample translate to the same CDR3. This chain connects TRBV29-1 to TRBJ2-3; D may match TRBD1 or TRBD2 (5 bases each). The CDR3 contains 12 residues. In germline, CDR1 is SQVTM, CDR2 ANQGSEA. The germline V and J ends were trimmed by 3 bases and 3 bases, with 7 bases remaining between them. The CDR3 region is CSVDEGTDTQYF. For the CDR3, the DNA is TGCAGCGTTGATGAGGGGACAGATACGCAGTATTTT.

This clone came up many times. Germline is not matched at one junction end, which may reflect a read error. The V gene is TRBV29-1, the J gene TRBJ2-6, with TRBD1 identical over 11 bases. Germline V lookup: CDR1 SQVTM, CDR2 ANQGSEA. CDR3 length: 18 residues. The CDR3 protein is CSVEAGQGVSTGANVLTF. CDR3 nucleotide sequence: TGCAGCGTAGAAGCGGGACAGGGGGTCTCGACCGGGGCCAACGTCCTGACTTTC.

The chain is built from TRBV7-8 and TRBJ2-7; D call uncertain. The V end lost 0 bases, the J end lost 3 bases, and 12 bases lay between the germline ends. Germline CDR1 is SGHVS and CDR2 is FQNEAQ. CDR3 length equals 15 residues. The CDR3 loop is CASSLAFTSYYEQYF. CDR3 nucleotide sequence: TGTGCCAGCAGCTTAGCATTCACCAGCTACTACGAGCAGTACTTC. The complete variable domain, with remaining parts taken from reference TRBV7-8 and TRBJ2-7, reads GAGVSQSPRYKVAKRGQDVALRCDPISGHVSLFWYQQALGQGPEFLTYFQNEAQLDKSGLPSDRFFAERPEGSVSTLKIQRTQQEDSAVYLCASSLAFTSYYEQYFGPGTRLTVT.

The chain joins TRBV28 to TRBJ2-3; either TRBD1 or TRBD2 may fit D (5 bases each). The CDR3 extends over 14 amino acids. CDR1 is MDHEN, CDR2 SYDVKM, per germline. V dropped 5 bases and J dropped 2 bases, with 11 bases sitting between them. In DNA form, the CDR3 reads TGTGCCAGCAGTCCCTACGGGACCACAGATACGCAGTATTTT. Its translation is CASSPYGTTDTQYF.

To note about this clone: The same CDR3 can be traced to other DNA sequences in this sample. The genes are TRBV27 and TRBJ1-4; D is ambiguous. This CDR3 contains 14 residues. Trimming shortened V by 3 bases and J by 0 bases, and 5 bases separated the two germline ends. CDR1 MNHEY and CDR2 SMNVEV come from the germline V gene (reference sequence). In DNA form, the CDR3 reads TGTGCCAGCAGTTTTTTTGCAACTAATGAAAAACTGTTTTTT. It specifies CASSFFATNEKLFF.